Shown below are 15 T cell receptor beta chains from a single sample sequenced in a study of cytomegalovirus exposure and HLA in healthy donors. 13 Jbeta primers and 60 Vbeta primers were used for the PCR. The protocol was immunoSEQ multiplex PCR, while the TCRdb copy is restricted to in-frame clones and leaves out a portion. The sample records 150,000 to 200,000 clones, roughly 13% being singletons. The sample taken for sequencing was PBMCs. The source of these receptors is a man aged 50-59 years in good health and CMV-seropositive.

The gene calls are TRBV28 and TRBJ1-2; D gene ambiguous. Germline lookup yields CDR1 MDHEN and CDR2 SYDVKM. The CDR3 totals 13 residues. V was trimmed by 5 bases and J by 8 bases, leaving 15 bases between them. The chain's CDR3 is CASSLLDWRGYTF. Written as DNA, the CDR3 is TGTGCCAGCAGTCTGTTGGATTGGAGAGGCTACACCTTC.

The chain recombines TRBV28 with TRBJ2-3; 7 bases align to TRBD2. CDR3 size: 15 residues. In germline, CDR1 is MDHEN, CDR2 SYDVKM. The junction had 5 bases not matched to a gene; V was cut back by 4 bases and J by 1 base. The chain's CDR3 is CASSWGGIGTDTQYF. CDR3 coding DNA: TGTGCCAGCAGTTGGGGGGGGATTGGCACAGATACGCAGTATTTT. Supplemented by reference TRBV28 and TRBJ2-3, the full variable domain reads DVKVTQSSRYLVKRTGEKVFLECVQDMDHENMFWYRQDPGLGLRLIYFSYDVKMKEKGDIPEGYSVSREKKERFSLILESASTNQTSMYLCASSWGGIGTDTQYFGPGTRLTVL.

This clone was seen a few times. CDR3 sequence: CASSPPGAKNIQYF. The CDR3 region has the DNA TGTGCCAGCAGCCCCCCGGGGGCCAAAAACATTCAGTACTTC. The chain couples TRBV5-6 to TRBJ2-4; a weak D match, TRBD2 (5 bases). This CDR3 is built from 14 residues. CDR1 is SGHDT and CDR2 is YYEEEE in the germline V gene. V shed 4 bases and J shed 1 base, with 9 bases lying between them. The entire variable domain, with the rest obtained from reference TRBV5-6 and TRBJ2-4, is as follows: DAGVTQSPTHLIKTRGQQVTLRCSPKSGHDTVSWYQQALGQGPQFIFQYYEEEERQRGNFPDRFSGHQFPNYSSELNVNALLLGDSALYLCASSPPGAKNIQYFGAGTRLSVL.

This rearrangement joins TRBV30 to TRBJ1-2; TRBD1 matches 7 bases. Looked up from germline, CDR1 is GTSNPN and CDR2 is SVGIG (reference sequence). V gave up 4 bases and J gave up 5 bases; unmatched junction bases: 13. CDR3 size: 15 residues. For the CDR3, the DNA is TGTGCCTGGATTCCCTTAACAGGGGAACAATATGGCTACACCTTC. Its translation is CAWIPLTGEQYGYTF.

This rearrangement joins TRBV4-3 to TRBJ1-1; maybe TRBD1 (6 bases). Per germline, CDR1 LGHNA and CDR2 YSLEER. The CDR3 covers 16 residues. The V gene lost 0 bases and the J gene lost 6 bases, with 17 bases spanning the gap. The CDR3 DNA is TGCGCCAGCAGCCAAGATATGGGAGGGGGGAGCCCTGAAGCTTTCTTT. Its protein is CASSQDMGGGSPEAFF.

The CDR3, as DNA: TGTGCCAGTACCTGGACAGGCCCCTACGAGCAGTACTTC. It is translated as CASTWTGPYEQYF. The rearrangement uses TRBV6-1 and TRBJ2-7; 7 bases match TRBD1. Germline V gene lookup returns CDR1 MNHNS and CDR2 SASEGT. The V segment lost 9 bases and the J segment 2 bases; nucleotides outside the gene matches: 7. The CDR3 runs 13 residues.

In this sample, this clone turned up a few times. This chain links TRBV30 with TRBJ1-6; no firm D call. CDR1 and CDR2 (germline): GTSNPN, SVGIG (reference sequence). The CDR3 extends over 13 amino acids. The V gene lost 7 bases and the J gene lost 0 bases, with 7 bases spanning the gap. DNA of the CDR3: TGTGCCTCCAGTACCTCCTATAATTCACCCCTCCACTTT. It codes for CASSTSYNSPLHF.

The V and J genes are TRBV6-6 and TRBJ2-5; 15 bases are a match to TRBD2. CDR3 length: 16 amino acids. The trim removed 4 bases at V and 2 bases at J, leaving 2 bases unmatched. The germline V gene has CDR1 MNHNY and CDR2 SVGAGI (reference sequence). CDR3 bases: TGTGCCAGCAGTTCCGGACTAGCGGGGGGGCAAGAGACCCAGTACTTC. Residues: CASSSGLAGGQETQYF.

The chain links TRBV19 to TRBJ2-3; D remains unclear. CDR1 is LNHDA and CDR2 is SQIVND in the germline V gene (reference sequence). The V gene lost 5 bases and the J gene lost 0 bases, with 15 bases spanning the gap. The CDR3 extends over 16 amino acids. In nucleotides, the CDR3 is TGTGCCAGTAGTCCCTATGGCAGACATAGCACAGATACGCAGTATTTT. Its translation is CASSPYGRHSTDTQYF.

This clone was detected only a few times. The J gene is TRBJ2-5, the V gene TRBV19, with a possible D match to TRBD2 (6 bases). The V end lost 4 bases, the J end lost 0 bases, and 6 bases lay between the germline ends. The CDR3 has 13 amino acids. Germline CDR1 and CDR2: LNHDA and SQIVND (reference sequence). CDR3 nucleotide sequence: TGTGCCAGTAGTAGGGGGGACCAAGAGACCCAGTACTTC. Translation: CASSRGDQETQYF.

The chain's CDR3 is CASSFRQTYEQYF. The CDR3 coding sequence is TGTGCCAGCAGCTTTCGACAGACCTACGAGCAGTACTTC. The V gene is TRBV5-4, the J gene TRBJ2-7; TRBD1 might be the D (5 bases). Germline lookup yields CDR1 SGHNT and CDR2 YYREEE (reference sequence). The CDR3 extends over 13 amino acids. Trimming took 2 bases from V and 2 from J, leaving 8 bases between them.

In its sample, this clone was seen a few times. The chain uses TRBV9 and TRBJ2-1; 12 nucleotides agree with TRBD2. The CDR3 has 17 amino acids. The V segment lost 0 bases and the J segment 7 bases; nucleotides outside the gene matches: 8. Germline V gene lookup returns CDR1 SGDLS and CDR2 YYNGEE. The chain's CDR3 is CASSVALASGGGNEQFF. The CDR3 bases are TGTGCCAGCAGCGTAGCTTTGGCTAGCGGGGGGGGTAATGAGCAGTTCTTC.

A few counts support this clone. The chain employs TRBV5-6 and TRBJ2-7; 12 bases map to TRBD2. Germline-derived CDR1 and CDR2 are SGHDT and YYEEEE. This CDR3 region has 16 residues. Unmatched junction bases numbered 11, after V lost 1 base and J lost 9 bases. Here the CDR3 DNA reads TGTGCCAGCAGCTTGAGGACTAGCGGGGTCCATAAGAGGCAGTACGTC. Encoded protein: CASSLRTSGVHKRQYV.

CDR3 in DNA: TGTGCCAGCAGTTTGGAGGGGGGGCCTTATCAAGATACGCAGTATTTT. This gives the protein CASSLEGGPYQDTQYF. This chain joins TRBV28 and TRBJ2-3; D may be TRBD2 (7 bases). Germline V gene sequence: CDR1 MDHEN, CDR2 SYDVKM. The CDR3 length is 16 residues. V lost 3 bases and J 5 bases, leaving 18 bases between the germline ends.

V gene TRBV4-3 combines with J gene TRBJ2-1; D might be TRBD2 (5 bases). The germline V gene has CDR1 LGHNA and CDR2 YSLEER. V lost 1 base and J lost 1, with 17 bases in between. There are 18 residues in the CDR3. The CDR3 here is CASSQGSPAGGSYNEQFF. In DNA, the CDR3 is TGCGCCAGCAGCCAAGGTTCCCCCGCGGGTGGATCCTACAATGAGCAGTTCTTC.